This T cell receptor (beta chain) was found in a study of Graves' ophthalmopathy and Graves' hyperthyroidism. Comments on this clonotype: Its antigen is still unknown.

Study results and limitations: Ophthalmopathy versus stable hyperthyroidism: 13-signature model gave 85% to 90% sensitivity, less than 82% specificity. Most thyroid-expanded clonotypes exceeding 0.001 frequency were also found in blood.

This CDR3 is built from 14 residues. Trimming removed 1 base from V and 5 bases from J, with 12 bases in between. Transcripts of RNA were the source for amplifying TCR beta CDR3 regions. The authors performed first-round RT-PCR with HTBI primers and then a second-round multiplex PCR. TCRdb re-called the multiplex PCR reads with MiXCR, one entry per CDR3 protein. This sample has about 400,000 distinct CDR3 sequences; around 18% occur once, and the top ten carry around 1.6%. Donors with ophthalmopathy: moderate-to-severe activity, CAS ≥3, NOSPECS ≥4, duration under 3 months. Establishment of the diagnosis relied upon clinical symptoms, serum thyroxine, TRAb, thyroid ultrasound and orbital computed tomography.

The TCR sequence derives from a woman aged 18 to 35 with Graves' ophthalmopathy. Sequencing input: peripheral blood. The chain carries TRBV12-3 or TRBV12-4 and TRBJ2-7; D may be TRBD1 or TRBD2 (5 bases each). DNA of the CDR3: TGTGCCAGCAGTTTAGGGCAGGGACCCCACGAGCAGTACTTC. It is translated as CASSLGQGPHEQYF.